A selection of T cell receptor beta chains follows, all from one sample in a study of blood T cell repertoires in COVID-19. Produced via immunoSEQ multiplex PCR; TCRdb's table is partial and in-frame only. The sample yields about 230,000 clones, over 70% seen once. Source material: peripheral blood. The receptors were gathered from an elderly man with acute or convalescent COVID-19. Both conserved end residues are part of each CDR3. D genes are given only for firm matches. The size of a clone is reported for some rows only, either as once, few or many, or as a class for expanded clones.

v_gene: TRBV19
len: 15
j_gene: TRBJ1-6
d_gene: TRBD1
abundance: .
CDR3nt: TGTGCCAGTAGACCTCGGGACAGGGATAATTCACCCCTCCACTTT
CDR3aa: CASRPRDRDNSPLHF

v_gene: TRBV3-1/TRBV3-2
len: 12
j_gene: TRBJ1-2
d_gene: .
abundance: .
CDR3nt: TGTGCCAGCAGCCGGGGCACGTGGGGCTACACCTTC
CDR3aa: CASSRGTWGYTF

v_gene: TRBV18
len: 14
j_gene: TRBJ1-1
d_gene: TRBD1
abundance: .
CDR3nt: TGTGCCAGCTCACGGGACAGGGGAGGCACTGAAGCTTTCTTT
CDR3aa: CASSRDRGGTEAFF

v_gene: TRBV30
len: 13
j_gene: TRBJ1-4
d_gene: .
abundance: .
CDR3nt: TGTGCCTGGAACTCGCAGGGGAATGAAAAACTGTTTTTT
CDR3aa: CAWNSQGNEKLFF

v_gene: TRBV18
len: 15
j_gene: TRBJ1-6
d_gene: .
abundance: .
CDR3nt: TGTGCCAGCTCACCGAGGACAGACTATAATTCACCCCTCCACTTT
CDR3aa: CASSPRTDYNSPLHF

v_gene: TRBV20-1
len: 12
j_gene: TRBJ1-2
d_gene: TRBD1
abundance: .
CDR3nt: TGCAGTGCTAGTCCCGACAGGGTAGGCTACACCTTC
CDR3aa: CSASPDRVGYTF

v_gene: TRBV7-2
len: 15
j_gene: TRBJ2-3
d_gene: TRBD2
abundance: once
CDR3nt: TGTGCCAGCAGCCTAGTAGCGGGAAGGGGAGATACGCAGTATTTT
CDR3aa: CASSLVAGRGDTQYF

v_gene: TRBV5-1
len: 15
j_gene: TRBJ2-7
d_gene: TRBD1
abundance: few
CDR3nt: TGCGCCAGCAGCTTGGCCTTGGGACAGATATACGAGCAGTACTTC
CDR3aa: CASSLALGQIYEQYF

v_gene: TRBV5-1
len: 14
j_gene: TRBJ1-1
d_gene: .
abundance: .
CDR3nt: TGCGCCAGCAGCTTGGACGGGGTGGGCACTGAAGCTTTCTTT
CDR3aa: CASSLDGVGTEAFF

v_gene: TRBV6-5
len: 11
j_gene: TRBJ2-7
d_gene: .
abundance: .
CDR3nt: TGTGCCAGCCTTAACTCCTACGAGCAGTACTTC
CDR3aa: CASLNSYEQYF

v_gene: TRBV6-5
len: 14
j_gene: TRBJ1-1
d_gene: .
abundance: .
CDR3nt: TGTGCCACTTCCTCTGGGCAGACGAACACTGAAGCTTTCTTT
CDR3aa: CATSSGQTNTEAFF

v_gene: TRBV19
len: 15
j_gene: TRBJ2-1
d_gene: .
abundance: .
CDR3nt: TGTGCCAGTAGTATAGAGGCCGCTCCCTACAATGAGCAGTTCTTC
CDR3aa: CASSIEAAPYNEQFF

v_gene: TRBV19
len: 12
j_gene: TRBJ1-4
d_gene: .
abundance: .
CDR3nt: TGTGCCAGTAGCCAGTTTAATGAAAAACTGTTTTTT
CDR3aa: CASSQFNEKLFF

v_gene: TRBV11-2
len: 15
j_gene: TRBJ2-7
d_gene: TRBD2
abundance: few
CDR3nt: TGTGCCAGCAGCTTTTCGCGGGGAGGGCCCTACGAGCAGTACTTC
CDR3aa: CASSFSRGGPYEQYF